Reported below is one T cell receptor (beta chain). Its target is unknown. This entry belongs to a study of cytomegalovirus exposure and HLA in healthy donors. Use of 60 Vbeta and 13 Jbeta primers characterized the PCR. The protocol was immunoSEQ multiplex PCR, while the TCRdb copy is restricted to in-frame clones and leaves out a portion. The sample has 65,000 to 95,000 clones, 65% to 85% seen once. V lost 1 base to trimming and J lost 3 bases, with 5 bases between them. This CDR3 contains 13 residues. Per germline, CDR1 SGHAT and CDR2 FQNNGV. The study, taken as a whole, reports: The Asian-associated ancestry cluster reportedly had fewer N-insertions than the approximately 700-donor mean in a later analysis. Presence/absence analyses assumed roughly uniform sequencing depth across donors, which may not hold. A link between a missense DCLRE1C variant and TCR beta V- and J-gene trimming emerged from a later analysis.

The specimen was PBMCs. This TCR was recovered from a man aged 45-65 years in good health and CMV-seronegative. The chain joins TRBV11-2 to TRBJ2-3; D unresolved. This chain's CDR3 is CASSLVVTDTQYF. CDR3 DNA sequence: TGTGCCAGCAGCTTAGTAGTTACAGATACGCAGTATTTT. Supplemented by reference TRBV11-2 and TRBJ2-3, the full variable domain reads EAGVAQSPRYKIIEKRQSVAFWCNPISGHATLYWYQQILGQGPKLLIQFQNNGVVDDSQLPKDRFSAERLKGVDSTLKIQPAKLEDSAVYLCASSLVVTDTQYFGPGTRLTVL.